A selection of T cell receptor beta chains follows, all from one sample in a study of beta chain features in type 1 diabetes. TCRdb's table, derived via immunoSEQ multiplex PCR, lists solely in-frame clones and lacks some. The sample comprises about 280,000 clones, roughly 15% of which are singletons, and more than 0.015% rests with the top ten. Sequenced: naive CD4+ T cells from blood. The source is a man between 18 and 29 years old with type 1 diabetes. CDR3s include the opening cysteine and the closing phenylalanine or tryptophan. The D gene is left open where the match is weak. Where a row states a size, it is once, few, many or the class of an expanded clone; other rows omit it.

cdr3_nt cdr3_aa clone_size j_call d_call v_call
TGTGCCAGCAGTTTACAGGGATCGTACGAGCAGTACTTC CASSLQGSYEQYF NA TRBJ2-7 NA TRBV28
TGCGCCAGCAGCCAAGACGGACAGCCCTCTGGAAACACCATATATTTT CASSQDGQPSGNTIYF NA TRBJ1-3 NA TRBV4-1
TGTGCCAGCAGCCAGGGACAGTACTACGAGCAGTACTTC CASSQGQYYEQYF few TRBJ2-7 TRBD1 TRBV11-2
TGTGCCTGGAGTGCAGGACAGGGATTAAATGAAAAACTGTTTTTT CAWSAGQGLNEKLFF few TRBJ1-4 TRBD1 TRBV30
TGCGCCAGCAGCGGGACCGGGACAGGGTACGAGCAGTACTTC CASSGTGTGYEQYF NA TRBJ2-7 TRBD1 TRBV5-1
TGCAGCGTCGCGGGACAGGGCACTGAAGCTTTCTTT CSVAGQGTEAFF NA TRBJ1-1 TRBD1 TRBV29-1
TGTGCCACCACCTCCAGGTCAGCAGTTTCCCCTACCGAGCAGTACTTC CATTSRSAVSPTEQYF few TRBJ2-7 NA TRBV19
TGTGCCAGCAGCTTAAGTCGCGTGACAGGGACCTTAGAGACCCAGTACTTC CASSLSRVTGTLETQYF NA TRBJ2-5 TRBD1 TRBV7-8
TGCAGCGTTGGACAGGTGCTGAACACTGAAGCTTTCTTT CSVGQVLNTEAFF few TRBJ1-1 NA TRBV29-1
TGCGCCAGCAGCAGAAAGACCGGGATAGGTACTGAGCAGTACTTC CASSRKTGIGTEQYF NA TRBJ2-7 NA TRBV5-1
TGTGCCAGCTCACCAGCGGGAGCAATGAACGCTGAAGCTTTCTTT CASSPAGAMNAEAFF few TRBJ1-1 NA TRBV18
TGCGCCAGCAGTCAGGCGGGCTCTGGGGCCAACGTCCTGACTTTC CASSQAGSGANVLTF NA TRBJ2-6 NA TRBV23-1
TGCGCCAGCAGCCTCACCCCCTGGGGGGTCACAGATACGCAGTATTTT CASSLTPWGVTDTQYF NA TRBJ2-3 NA TRBV4-3
TGTGCCAGCAGCCCCATCCTCAGGGCGGGGGGGCCTGGGGCCAACGTCCTGACTTTC CASSPILRAGGPGANVLTF few TRBJ2-6 TRBD2 TRBV7-9
TGTGCCAGCGGTAAGGGGGATCCGTACGAGCAGTACTTC CASGKGDPYEQYF few TRBJ2-7 NA TRBV6-5
TGCGCCAGCAGCCAGGCGGGTCGGGCCGGGGAGACCCAGTACTTC CASSQAGRAGETQYF few TRBJ2-5 NA TRBV5-1
TGTGCCAGCAGCATGACTAGCGGGGGGCGTAGCACAGATACGCAGTATTTT CASSMTSGGRSTDTQYF few TRBJ2-3 TRBD2 TRBV9
TGTGCCAGCAGAGAAACAACATGGCAGGGGAGCACAGATACGCAGTATTTT CASRETTWQGSTDTQYF NA TRBJ2-3 NA TRBV6-1
TGTGCCTGGAGTCTGACAGACTATGGCTACACCTTC CAWSLTDYGYTF few TRBJ1-2 NA TRBV30
TGTGCCATCTCTGGGAGGGGTTGGTACCAAGAGACCCAGTACTTC CAISGRGWYQETQYF few TRBJ2-5 TRBD2 TRBV28
TGTGCCAGCTCACTACGACAGGGGTCGAACACCGGGGAGCTGTTTTTT CASSLRQGSNTGELFF few TRBJ2-2 TRBD1 TRBV18
TGTGCCAGCTCACCACCGGGACCCCCACGGGGAGGAGGCTACACCTTC CASSPPGPPRGGGYTF NA TRBJ1-2 NA TRBV18
TGTGCCAGCAGCCCACTACTAGCCAAAAACATTCAGTACTTC CASSPLLAKNIQYF NA TRBJ2-4 NA TRBV6-5
TGTGCCAGCAGTTCGGGACAGGGGAGCACTGAAGCTTTCTTT CASSSGQGSTEAFF few TRBJ1-1 TRBD1 TRBV28
TGTGCCAGCAGCTCCGACATCGGCGCCGCCTACGAGCAGTACTTC CASSSDIGAAYEQYF few TRBJ2-7 NA TRBV7-9
TGTGCCATCAGTGATGGGGCCAGCAAGTACAATGAGCAGTTCTTC CAISDGASKYNEQFF few TRBJ2-1 NA TRBV10-3
TGTGCCAGTAGCACTTGGGCTGCTGAAGCTTTCTTT CASSTWAAEAFF few TRBJ1-1 NA TRBV19
TGTGCCAGCTCACAACGGACAGGGGGTAGTTGGACCCAGTACTTC CASSQRTGGSWTQYF NA TRBJ2-5 TRBD1 TRBV18
TGTGCCAGCAGCTTAAGTCCACTTCCCTACGAGCAGTACTTC CASSLSPLPYEQYF NA TRBJ2-7 NA TRBV7-9
TGTGCCAGCAGTCACCCAAACTCTGGCTACACCTTC CASSHPNSGYTF NA TRBJ1-2 NA TRBV27
TGTGCCAGCAGCTTGGGGAGAGCTAACTATGGCTACACCTTC CASSLGRANYGYTF NA TRBJ1-2 NA TRBV7-9
TGTGCCAGCAGCCGCCAGTCGAACACTGAAGCTTTCTTT CASSRQSNTEAFF NA TRBJ1-1 NA TRBV7-6
TGTGCCAGCAGCTTGGGGACAGGGGGCACCAAAAACATTCAGTACTTC CASSLGTGGTKNIQYF NA TRBJ2-4 TRBD1 TRBV7-9